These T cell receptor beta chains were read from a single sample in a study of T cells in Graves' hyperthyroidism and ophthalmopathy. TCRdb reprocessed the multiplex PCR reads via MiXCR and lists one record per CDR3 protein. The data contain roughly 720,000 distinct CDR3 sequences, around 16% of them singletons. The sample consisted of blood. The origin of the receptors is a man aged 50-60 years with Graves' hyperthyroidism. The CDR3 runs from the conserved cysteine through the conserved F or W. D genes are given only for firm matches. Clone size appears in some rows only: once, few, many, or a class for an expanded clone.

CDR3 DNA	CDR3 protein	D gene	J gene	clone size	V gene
TGTGCCATCAGTTCGGGGACAGGGCCAGATTCCCTCCACTTT	CAISSGTGPDSLHF	TRBD1	TRBJ1-6	many	TRBV10-3
TGTGCCAGCAGTTTTCCCGGGACAGGGAACGTAAACTATGGCTACACCTTC	CASSFPGTGNVNYGYTF	TRBD1	TRBJ1-2	many	TRBV28
TGTGCCAGCAGCACCACCACAGGGGGTGAGACCCAGTACTTC	CASSTTTGGETQYF	TRBD1	TRBJ2-5	many	TRBV28
TGTGCCAGCTCACCGTCCGACAGGGGCGCTGAAGCTTTCTTT	CASSPSDRGAEAFF	TRBD1	TRBJ1-1	-	TRBV18
TGCAGTGCTAGAGACCTGCGACTAGCGGGAGGGGCTTACACAGATACGCAGTATTTT	CSARDLRLAGGAYTDTQYF	TRBD2	TRBJ2-3	many	TRBV20-1
TGTGCCAGCAGCGTACAGGGGGCTGGGAACACCGGGGAGCTGTTTTTT	CASSVQGAGNTGELFF	TRBD1	TRBJ2-2	few	TRBV2
TGTGCCTGGAGAACAGCGGGGTACAATGAGCAGTTCTTC	CAWRTAGYNEQFF	TRBD2	TRBJ2-1	-	TRBV30
TGTGCCATACAGGGGTCAACGCTGAACACCGGGGAGCTGTTTTTT	CAIQGSTLNTGELFF	TRBD1	TRBJ2-2	many	TRBV12-3/TRBV12-4
TGTGCCAGCAGCTTAGGTGGCCTAGCGTTGGAAGATACGCAGTATTTT	CASSLGGLALEDTQYF	-	TRBJ2-3	few	TRBV3-1
TGTGCCAGCAGTACTAGCGGGAGGCTCTACGAGCAGTACTTC	CASSTSGRLYEQYF	TRBD2	TRBJ2-7	many	TRBV2
TGTGCCAGCAGCCAAGGTACGGATGCAGATACGCAGTATTTT	CASSQGTDADTQYF	-	TRBJ2-3	-	TRBV3-1
TGTGCCAGCAGCCAACCCCAGGGTCCTGGCTACACCTTC	CASSQPQGPGYTF	-	TRBJ1-2	-	TRBV14
TGTGCCAGCAGCCGGCCAGGACTCGGCTATGGCTACACCTTC	CASSRPGLGYGYTF	-	TRBJ1-2	once	TRBV3-1
TGTGCCAGTTCGTCCGGGCTGGGGGAAAAACTGTTTTTT	CASSSGLGEKLFF	-	TRBJ1-4	few	TRBV19
TGTGCCAGCAGCCAGAACCCGGGACAGGGCTCCTACGAGCAGTACTTC	CASSQNPGQGSYEQYF	TRBD1	TRBJ2-7	many	TRBV3-1
TGTGCCAGCAGCAAGACTAGCGGGGGTTACAATGAGCAGTTCTTC	CASSKTSGGYNEQFF	TRBD2	TRBJ2-1	many	TRBV7-9
TGTGCCACCAGTGATACGCGGACAGGGTGGACTGAAGCTTTCTTT	CATSDTRTGWTEAFF	TRBD1	TRBJ1-1	-	TRBV24-1
TGCGCCAGCAGCCAAGATAGTGAGTACAATGAGCAGTTCTTC	CASSQDSEYNEQFF	-	TRBJ2-1	many	TRBV4-1
TGTGCCAGTACTGATCAGCACTCTGGGGCCAACGTCCTGACTTTC	CASTDQHSGANVLTF	-	TRBJ2-6	-	TRBV19
TGTGCCAGCTCACCAGACCTCAGGGGGCACGGAAACACCATATATTTT	CASSPDLRGHGNTIYF	TRBD1	TRBJ1-3	many	TRBV18
TGTGCCAGCAAAATGACAGGCTCCTACGAGCAGTACTTC	CASKMTGSYEQYF	-	TRBJ2-7	many	TRBV2
TGTGCCAGCAGGAGGGCAGAGGAGTTCTTC	CASRRAEEFF	-	TRBJ2-1	-	TRBV2
TGTGCCAGCAGCTGGGGACAGGGGAATGAGGGCTACACCTTC	CASSWGQGNEGYTF	TRBD1	TRBJ1-2	-	TRBV4-2
TGTGCCAGTAAGCCAGCGGGAGACCACAATGAGCAGTTCTTC	CASKPAGDHNEQFF	TRBD2	TRBJ2-1	-	TRBV19
TGTGCCAGCCCTGGACCGGTCTATGGCTACACCTTC	CASPGPVYGYTF	-	TRBJ1-2	few	TRBV6-1
TGCGCCAGCAGCCAAGAGGTCAGTCGGGCAGTCGGATCTACTAGCACAGATACGCAGTATTTT	CASSQEVSRAVGSTSTDTQYF	-	TRBJ2-3	few	TRBV4-3
TGTGCCAGCAGCGGGACAGACTCTAGCACAGATACGCAGTATTTT	CASSGTDSSTDTQYF	TRBD1	TRBJ2-3	many	TRBV28
TGTGCCATCAGAGGCGATTATCAGAACACCGGGGAGCTGTTTTTT	CAIRGDYQNTGELFF	-	TRBJ2-2	many	TRBV10-3
TGCGCCAGCAGTCTAGCGGGAGGGCCAAGCCAAGGGACCCAGTACTTC	CASSLAGGPSQGTQYF	TRBD2	TRBJ2-5	few	TRBV5-1
TGTGCCAGCAGTTACTCGTACGGCAACTATGGCTACACCTTC	CASSYSYGNYGYTF	-	TRBJ1-2	-	TRBV6-5
TGTGCCAGCAGCTTATCCCAGGGGGCGTCGGGTGTGACTCGACCCCACGAGCAGTACTTC	CASSLSQGASGVTRPHEQYF	TRBD1	TRBJ2-7	many	TRBV11-2
TGTGCCAGCAGCCAAGTCAGGAACTACGAGCAGTACTTC	CASSQVRNYEQYF	-	TRBJ2-7	many	TRBV3-1
TGTGCCAGCAGCTTAACGGGATCTAGTGGAAATGAGCAGTTCTTC	CASSLTGSSGNEQFF	-	TRBJ2-1	many	TRBV7-3
TGTGCCTGGAGTGTACGTGGGAGCTATGGCTACACCTTC	CAWSVRGSYGYTF	-	TRBJ1-2	many	TRBV30
TGTGCCGCCAGTGATTTAGGGGATGCCGGGGAGCTGTTTTTT	CAASDLGDAGELFF	-	TRBJ2-2	-	TRBV24-1
TGTGCCAGCAGCTGGGACACCTCTGGAAACACCATATATTTT	CASSWDTSGNTIYF	-	TRBJ1-3	many	TRBV7-2
TGCAGTGCTAGAATGGACAGGAGCTACCGAAACATTCAGTACTTC	CSARMDRSYRNIQYF	TRBD1	TRBJ2-4	many	TRBV20-1
TGTGCCATCAGTGAGTTCGTAGCGGGCGGAGTTTCCAATGAGCAGTTCTTC	CAISEFVAGGVSNEQFF	TRBD2	TRBJ2-1	many	TRBV10-3
TGTGCCAGCAGTCCAACCGGCCTTCTCGGGACAGGGAATTATGGCTACACCTTC	CASSPTGLLGTGNYGYTF	TRBD1	TRBJ1-2	-	TRBV28
TGTGCCAGCATTCCTCAGACTAGCTCCTACAATGAGCAGTTCTTC	CASIPQTSSYNEQFF	-	TRBJ2-1	few	TRBV12-3/TRBV12-4
TGCGCCAGCAGACGCGACACGCTCAGCTCCTACGAGCAGTACTTC	CASRRDTLSSYEQYF	-	TRBJ2-7	few	TRBV5-1
TGTGCCAGCAGTCCCCGCGGTGGGGGAAACACTGAAGCTTTCTTT	CASSPRGGGNTEAFF	-	TRBJ1-1	many	TRBV12-3/TRBV12-4
TGCAGCGGCCACTTGATTCCCAGGGAGACCCAGTACTTC	CSGHLIPRETQYF	-	TRBJ2-5	many	TRBV29-1
TGTGCCAGCAGTTACTCCGACAGGGGGCAGGGCCAGCCCCAGCATTTT	CASSYSDRGQGQPQHF	TRBD1	TRBJ1-5	-	TRBV6-2/TRBV6-3
TGTGCCGGCAGGACCGGGACAGGGTATACCGGGGAGCTGTTTTTT	CAGRTGTGYTGELFF	TRBD1	TRBJ2-2	once	TRBV28
TGTGCCAGCAGCCACGGAAAAACAGGGCCGACTGAAGCTTTCTTT	CASSHGKTGPTEAFF	-	TRBJ1-1	few	TRBV3-1
TGTGCCACCAGTGGCGCTTCGGGAAAAGGATTAGCCACAGATACGCAGTATTTT	CATSGASGKGLATDTQYF	-	TRBJ2-3	few	TRBV24-1
TGTGCCAGCAGCTTAGAGGACAGCTGGGAGCTGTTTTTT	CASSLEDSWELFF	-	TRBJ2-2	few	TRBV7-2
TGTGCCAGTACTATGACCCAGGGGGGGACTGAAGCTTTCTTT	CASTMTQGGTEAFF	TRBD1	TRBJ1-1	-	TRBV19